Below are 16 T cell receptor beta chains sequenced from a single sample in a study of blood T cell repertoires in COVID-19. This table comes from immunoSEQ multiplex PCR, and its TCRdb copy is limited to in-frame clones, with some not included. This sample yields over 150,000 clones, of which roughly 80% are seen a single time; less than 15% belongs to the top ten. Sequencing was carried out using peripheral blood. These TCRs come from a woman of 80 years or more with COVID-19, enrolled during active disease.

The chain carries TRBV9 and TRBJ2-3; D is undetermined. The CDR3 has 13 residues. Germline assignment: CDR1 SGDLS and CDR2 YYNGEE. Trimming removed 5 bases at V and 4 bases at J, with 11 bases between. The CDR3 region has the DNA TGTGCCAGCAGTGAGACTGGAGCAGATACGCAGTATTTT. This codes for CASSETGADTQYF.

The rearrangement uses TRBV4-1 and TRBJ2-7, with 10 bases aligning to TRBD2. The V segment lost 2 bases and the J segment 3 bases; nucleotides outside the gene matches: 7. The CDR3 loop spans 16 amino acids. Germline V gene lookup returns CDR1 MGHRA and CDR2 YSYEKL. CDR3 bases: TGCGCCAGCAGCCAACCCTCTAGCGGGAGATACTACGAGCAGTACTTC. Translated: CASSQPSSGRYYEQYF.

V gene TRBV9 combines with J gene TRBJ2-3, with 8 bases lining up with TRBD2. Germline V gene data show CDR1 as SGDLS and CDR2 as YYNGEE. This CDR3 has 16 residues. V shed 0 bases and J 2 bases; nucleotides not matched to a gene: 5. CDR3 in amino acids: CASSVVDSGATDTQYF. The CDR3 DNA is TGTGCCAGCAGCGTAGTAGATAGCGGGGCCACAGATACGCAGTATTTT. Looking up the rest from reference TRBV9 and TRBJ2-3 gives the full variable domain: DSGVTQTPKHLITATGQRVTLRCSPRSGDLSVYWYQQSLDQGLQFLIQYYNGEERAKGNILERFSAQQFPDLHSELNLSSLELGDSALYFCASSVVDSGATDTQYFGPGTRLTVL.

The chain has TRBV3-1 (or the pseudogene TRBV3-2) and TRBJ2-7; no reliable D call. Germline lookup yields CDR1 LGHDT and CDR2 YNNKEL (reference sequence). This CDR3 has 14 amino acids. V lost 1 base and J 2 bases, leaving 9 bases between the germline ends. The CDR3, as DNA: TGTGCCAGCAGCCAAGGAGGCCTCCCCTACGAGCAGTACTTC. It yields the protein CASSQGGLPYEQYF.

CDR3 sequence reads: CASSAIPGQGYGYTF. Here the CDR3 DNA reads TGTGCCAGCAGCGCCATCCCGGGACAGGGCTATGGCTACACCTTC. The chain combines TRBV7-9 with TRBJ1-2, with 9 positions matching TRBD1. V trimming: 5 bases; J trimming: 4 bases; junction bases outside the gene matches: 8. Germline V gene sequence: CDR1 SEHNR, CDR2 FQNEAQ (reference sequence). The CDR3 is 15 residues long.

The genes are TRBV3-1 (or the pseudogene TRBV3-2) and TRBJ2-7; TRBD2 is a possible D gene (5 bases). The CDR3 has 13 residues. Trimming pared 0 bases from V and 6 bases from J, leaving 9 bases between. Germline V gives CDR1 LGHDT, CDR2 YNNKEL (reference sequence). The CDR3 coding sequence is TGTGCCAGCAGCCAAGATCGAGGGCCCGAGCAGTACTTC. This translates into CASSQDRGPEQYF.

Of note for this clone: The same CDR3 can be traced to other DNA sequences in this sample. The rearrangement links TRBV4-1 to TRBJ2-7; 9 bases are shared with TRBD2. V lost 3 bases, J lost 0 bases, and 3 bases stayed unmatched. Germline CDR1 and CDR2: MGHRA and YSYEKL. This CDR3 is built from 15 residues. CDR3 in amino acids: CASSQSGGSSYEQYF. The CDR3 region has the DNA TGCGCCAGCAGCCAGAGCGGGGGGAGCTCCTACGAGCAGTACTTC.

The V and J genes are TRBV19 and TRBJ1-5; 9 nucleotides line up with TRBD1. This CDR3 is 15 amino acids long. Germline V gene sequence: CDR1 LNHDA, CDR2 SQIVND (reference sequence). V gave up 3 bases and J gave up 4 bases; unmatched junction bases: 4. The CDR3 DNA reads as TGTGCCAGTAGTATGATAGGACAGGGGAATCAGCCCCAGCATTTT. It encodes CASSMIGQGNQPQHF.

This clone was found once. J is TRBJ2-7 and V is TRBV7-2; 8 bases map to TRBD1. V lost 2 bases, J lost 3 bases, and 3 bases stayed unmatched. The CDR3 loop spans 14 amino acids. From germline, CDR1 is SGHTA and CDR2 FQGNSA. The DNA for the CDR3 is TGTGCCAGCAGCTTATTACAGGGGGACTACGAGCAGTACTTC. Translated, it gives CASSLLQGDYEQYF.

This chain joins TRBV28 and TRBJ1-4; a possible D gene is TRBD1 (5 bases). Trimming took 2 bases from V and 3 from J, leaving 10 bases between them. Germline values: CDR1 MDHEN, CDR2 SYDVKM. This CDR3 comprises 15 residues. CDR3 region: CASSLRGLANEKLFF. CDR3 DNA sequence: TGTGCCAGCAGTTTAAGGGGTCTGGCTAATGAAAAACTGTTTTTT.

The chain employs TRBV6-2 or TRBV6-3 and TRBJ1-5; a possible D gene is TRBD1 (6 bases). Germline lookup yields CDR1 MNHEY and CDR2 SVGEGT. V was cut by 2 bases and J by 0 bases, with 17 bases left in between. The CDR3 extends over 18 amino acids. CDR3 residues: CASSYRDRHINSNQPQHF. The CDR3 DNA sequence: TGTGCCAGCAGTTACCGAGACAGGCATATTAATAGCAATCAGCCCCAGCATTTT.

This chain links TRBV7-2 with TRBJ1-1; D is ambiguous. The V gene lost 2 bases and the J gene lost 4 bases, with 8 bases spanning the gap. Germline CDR1 SGHTA, CDR2 FQGNSA. The CDR3 has 13 residues. CDR3 sequence: CASSLLVGTEAFF. Written as DNA, the CDR3 is TGTGCCAGCAGCTTACTAGTAGGCACTGAAGCTTTCTTT.

CDR3 bases: TGTGCCACATACAGGGATAACACTGAAGCTTTCTTT. This gives the protein CATYRDNTEAFF. The chain recombines TRBV19 with TRBJ1-1, with a weak D call TRBD1 (6 bases). The CDR3 consists of 12 residues. V dropped 10 bases and J dropped 2 bases, with 11 bases sitting between them. CDR1 and CDR2 from the germline V gene are LNHDA and SQIVND (reference sequence).

The CDR3 DNA reads TGTGCCAGTAGTCCCTGGGGCAGGGGTGATCAGCCCCAGCATTTT. This gives the protein CASSPWGRGDQPQHF. The chain joins TRBV19 to TRBJ1-5, with D possibly matching TRBD1 (6 bases). The V and J ends lost 5 bases and 5 bases respectively, with 16 bases between them. The germline V gene encodes CDR1 LNHDA and CDR2 SQIVND (reference sequence). There are 15 residues in the CDR3.

The chain uses TRBV9 and TRBJ2-3, with TRBD2 identical over 9 bases. The CDR3 totals 14 residues. Germline CDR1 SGDLS, CDR2 YYNGEE. With V trimmed by 0 bases and J by 10 bases, 6 bases remained unmatched. The CDR3 DNA is TGTGCCAGCAGCGTAGAGGCGGGGGGGACGGCGCAGTATTTT. This codes for CASSVEAGGTAQYF.

The chain employs TRBV6-5 and TRBJ1-6; TRBD1 aligns across 10 bases. The trim removed 5 bases at V and 11 bases at J, leaving 3 bases unmatched. Germline assignment: CDR1 MNHEY and CDR2 SVGAGI. CDR3 size: 13 residues. The CDR3 sequence is CASSRDRGPPLHF. The CDR3 DNA reads as TGTGCCAGCAGTCGGGACAGGGGACCACCCCTCCACTTT.